Following are 11 T cell receptor beta chains from one sample sequenced in a study of CD8 T cells in Susac syndrome. Roughly 0.45 to 1 ug RNA was reverse transcribed with random hexamers. TCRdb independently ran MiXCR on the immunoSEQ multiplex PCR reads; one entry per CDR3 protein. Of some 300,000 distinct CDR3 sequences in the sample, approximately 89% were seen once. Sequences were obtained from CD8+ T cells from PBMCs. These receptors all come from a human donor with multiple sclerosis.

The chain joins TRBV12-3 or TRBV12-4 to TRBJ2-3, with TRBD2 matching 11 bases. The CDR3 has 17 residues. V dropped 6 bases and J dropped 5; count of bases not matched to a gene: 13. CDR3 in DNA: TGTGCCAGCAGGCTATCTAGCGGGGGGCGCCGGAGAGATACGCAGTATTTT. As protein: CASRLSSGGRRRDTQYF.

This chain joins TRBV27 and TRBJ2-6; D is uncertain. The CDR3 extends over 14 amino acids. V was cut by 5 bases and J by 3 bases, with 8 bases left in between. In germline, CDR1 is MNHEY, CDR2 SMNVEV (reference sequence). Here the CDR3 reads CASSSVFGANVLTF. Here the CDR3 DNA reads TGTGCCAGCAGTAGCGTTTTTGGGGCCAACGTCCTGACTTTC.

The chain has TRBV19 and TRBJ2-7, with 9 bases fitting TRBD1. Germline V CDR1 and CDR2: LNHDA, SQIVND (reference sequence). V lost 4 bases to trimming and J lost 0 bases; unmatched junction nucleotides: 4. The CDR3 contains 15 residues. Here the CDR3 reads CASSRGTGFSYEQYF. DNA for the CDR3: TGTGCCAGTAGTAGAGGGACAGGGTTCTCCTACGAGCAGTACTTC.

The chain combines TRBV5-1 with TRBJ2-1, with TRBD1 matching 8 bases. V lost 2 bases to trimming and J lost 5 bases; unmatched junction nucleotides: 9. From germline, CDR1 is SGHRS and CDR2 YFSETQ. This CDR3 has 16 residues. Written as DNA, the CDR3 is TGCGCCAGCAGCTTCAGCACAGGGGGACCCGACAATGAGCAGTTCTTC. Its protein product is CASSFSTGGPDNEQFF.

The gene calls are TRBV9 and TRBJ2-3; D could derive from TRBD1 or TRBD2 (6 bases each). This CDR3 comprises 15 residues. Per the germline V gene, CDR1 is SGDLS and CDR2 is YYNGEE. Trimming took off 4 bases at V and 0 bases at J, with 12 bases between the two ends. This CDR3 reads CASSPGAGSTDTQYF. DNA for the CDR3: TGTGCCAGCAGCCCAGGGGCGGGAAGCACAGATACGCAGTATTTT.

V usage is TRBV20-1 and J usage is TRBJ1-5; perhaps TRBD1 as D (5 bases). This CDR3 contains 19 residues. Germline CDR1 is DFQATT and CDR2 is SNEGSKA (reference sequence). V lost 2 bases and J lost 2, with 25 bases in between. CDR3 amino acids: CSARPPGRRGAMGNQPQHF. CDR3 nucleotide sequence: TGCAGTGCTAGACCTCCGGGACGGCGAGGCGCAATGGGCAATCAGCCCCAGCATTTT.

The CDR3 nucleotides read TGTGCCAGTTCAATTATTGGGGAGACCCAGTACTTC. Amino acid sequence: CASSIIGETQYF. The genes are TRBV27 and TRBJ2-5; D gene uncertain. This CDR3 spans 12 amino acids. Germline V lookup: CDR1 MNHEY, CDR2 SMNVEV (reference sequence). With 9 bases removed from V and 5 bases from J, the gap between germline ends came to 13 bases.

This chain joins TRBV2 and TRBJ2-7, with TRBD1 identical over 9 bases. Germline V lookup: CDR1 SNHLY, CDR2 FYNNEI. The V segment lost 8 bases and the J segment 4 bases; nucleotides outside the gene matches: 6. This CDR3 is built from 13 residues. CDR3 nucleotides: TGTGCCAGCGTTCCGGGACAGGGATACGAGCAGTACTTC. Translated, it gives CASVPGQGYEQYF.

The chain uses TRBV29-1 and TRBJ2-7, with D perhaps TRBD1 or TRBD2 (5 bases each). V lost 1 base to trimming and J lost 7 bases, with 11 bases between them. The CDR3 is made up of 12 amino acids. The germline V gene encodes CDR1 SQVTM and CDR2 ANQGSEA. This CDR3 is CSVEAGTQEQYF. CDR3 nucleotides: TGCAGCGTTGAAGCAGGGACGCAAGAGCAGTACTTC.

This clonotype is a singleton in its sample. The genes are TRBV6-1 and TRBJ2-2; perhaps TRBD1 as D (6 bases). V lost 6 bases and J lost 5, with 25 bases in between. The germline V gene has CDR1 MNHNS and CDR2 SASEGT. This CDR3 contains 18 residues. The CDR3 here is CASRSLLMGAGVTGELFF. The DNA for the CDR3 is TGTGCCAGCAGATCCCTTCTCATGGGGGCAGGGGTGACCGGGGAGCTGTTTTTT.

The chain has TRBV7-9 and TRBJ2-7; D might be TRBD2 (5 bases). Germline CDR1 reads SEHNR; CDR2 reads FQNEAQ (reference sequence). Trimming pared 5 bases from V and 3 bases from J, leaving 17 bases between. The CDR3 loop spans 15 amino acids. The CDR3 bases are TGTGCCAGCAGCCAACCGGGGTGGGGAGTCTACGAGCAGTACTTC. Residues: CASSQPGWGVYEQYF. Using reference TRBV7-9 and TRBJ2-7 for the parts outside the CDR3, the full variable domain is DTGVSQNPRHKITKRGQNVTFRCDPISEHNRLYWYRQTLGQGPEFLTYFQNEAQLEKSRLLSDRFSAERPKGSFSTLEIQRTEQGDSAMYLCASSQPGWGVYEQYFGPGTRLTVT.